This T cell receptor beta chain was documented in a study of cytomegalovirus exposure and HLA in healthy donors. Overall study: Counted in an early data release were about 85 million unique TCRs from HLA-typed donors.

The PCR was carried out with 60 Vbeta primers and 13 Jbeta primers. The assay was immunoSEQ multiplex PCR, and TCRdb's table has in-frame clones only and misses some. The sample lists tens of thousands of clones, 75% seen once, with approximately 7.8% in the top ten. In this sample, this clone turned up once. Its target is not known. CDR1 and CDR2 from the germline V gene are MDHEN and SYDVKM. The CDR3 covers 14 residues. V trimming: 4 bases; J trimming: 4 bases; junction bases outside the gene matches: 6. Regarding the study as a whole: Rarity characterized most TCR sequences, yet some public TCRs appeared in many donors. Several top significant clusters appeared, in a later analysis, to be linked to common viral pathogens. Beyond CMV serostatus, there was no information to go on about immune exposure.

This TCR came from a woman in her twenties or thirties in good health and CMV-seropositive. This rearrangement joins TRBV28 to TRBJ2-5; 7 bases align to TRBD1. Sequences were obtained from PBMCs. The CDR3 protein is CASSSQQGRETQYF. CDR3 bases: TGTGCCAGCAGTTCACAACAGGGGAGAGAGACCCAGTACTTC.